The 18 T cell receptor beta chains in this list originate from one sample, sequenced in a study of T-cell memory formation after mild COVID-19 (dated by TCRdb to the early 2020s). Libraries were made using 5' RACE. Instrument used: Illumina NovaSeq 6000. The public reads were quality trimmed at Q25 with fastp and then assembled into clones with MiXCR by TCRdb, keeping productive beta chains. Rows matching on CDR3 protein sequence are summarized as one entry with the most common DNA and genes. The sample yields around 340,000 distinct CDR3 sequences; roughly 13% were counted once. The ten most abundant clones make up about a fifth of the sample. Sequenced material: PBMCs or a T cell subset sorted from them (not recorded which). The source of these receptors is a man aged 18-30 years who had mild COVID-19 (a few samples of this study predate the infection). The sample titles of this study are shuffled in the database, so cell type and time point are left out; the donor was told from shared clones.

The rearrangement uses TRBV5-6 and TRBJ2-5; TRBD2 aligns across 7 bases. This CDR3 is built from 14 residues. V shed 0 bases, J shed 5 bases, and the junction held 4 bases outside the gene matches. CDR1 is SGHDT and CDR2 is YYEEEE in the germline V gene. The CDR3 region has the DNA TGTGCCAGCAGCTTGGCCCGGGGGGAGGAGACCCAGTACTTC. This encodes CASSLARGEETQYF.

The V call is TRBV10-3, the J call TRBJ2-2; 7 bases match TRBD2. CDR1 and CDR2 from the germline V gene are ENHRY and SYGVKD. The CDR3 sequence is 17 residues long. The V and J ends lost 6 bases and 0 bases, in that order; junction bases with no gene match: 10. In DNA, the CDR3 is TGTGCCATCAGAGATTTAAGAAGCGGGGCGAACACCGGGGAGCTGTTTTTT. This gives the protein CAIRDLRSGANTGELFF.

This rearrangement joins TRBV20-1 to TRBJ2-2; D possibly corresponds to TRBD1 (5 bases). The V gene's germline CDR1 is DFQATT and CDR2 SNEGSKA (reference sequence). The CDR3 runs to 15 residues. V was pared by 2 bases and J by 6 bases, with 16 bases between. Written as DNA, the CDR3 is TGCAGTGCTAGAACGGCCCCCGCAGGGTCCGGGGAGCTGTTTTTT. This translates into CSARTAPAGSGELFF.

This clonotype came up many times. This chain's CDR3 is CASSPTSGGLETQYF. In DNA, the CDR3 is TGTGCCAGCAGCCCTACTAGCGGGGGGTTAGAGACCCAGTACTTC. The genes are TRBV6-5 and TRBJ2-5; TRBD2 aligns across 12 bases. V trimming: 6 bases; J trimming: 4 bases; junction bases outside the gene matches: 6. The CDR3 is 15 residues long. Germline CDR1 MNHEY, CDR2 SVGAGI.

The chain combines TRBV6-5 with TRBJ2-3; 9 nucleotides match TRBD1. CDR3 size: 18 residues. CDR1 is MNHEY and CDR2 is SVGAGI in the germline V gene. V shed 6 bases and J 2 bases; nucleotides not matched to a gene: 15. The CDR3: CASSDTGTGPPITDTQYF. Here the CDR3 DNA reads TGTGCCAGCAGCGATACCGGGACAGGGCCACCTATCACAGATACGCAGTATTTT.

This clonotype was seen a handful of times. The J gene is TRBJ2-7, the V gene TRBV4-1; unclear D gene. Trimming removed 0 bases at V and 5 bases at J, with 8 bases between. This CDR3 is 13 amino acids long. CDR1 and CDR2 (germline): MGHRA, YSYEKL. CDR3 nucleotide sequence: TGCGCCAGCAGCCAAGAACTTTACCACGAGCAGTACTTC. Protein: CASSQELYHEQYF.

V usage is TRBV7-3 and J usage is TRBJ2-6; D ambiguous. Per germline, CDR1 SGHTA and CDR2 FQGTGA. Trimming removed 8 bases at V and 2 bases at J, with 13 bases between. The CDR3 consists of 15 residues. The CDR3 spells CASGSGRTGANVLTF. In DNA form, the CDR3 reads TGTGCCAGCGGCTCAGGCAGGACTGGGGCCAACGTCCTGACTTTC.

This clonotype was seen a handful of times. The chain joins TRBV20-1 to TRBJ2-1; D possibly uses TRBD1 or TRBD2 (5 bases each). Trimming took 6 bases from V and 6 from J, leaving 21 bases between them. Germline CDR1 reads DFQATT; CDR2 reads SNEGSKA (reference sequence). The CDR3 is made up of 15 amino acids. The chain's CDR3 is CSAVRGSGKLNEQFF. The CDR3 coding sequence is TGCAGTGCGGTTAGAGGGTCAGGGAAACTCAATGAGCAGTTCTTC.

In its sample, this clonotype was seen many times. The chain recombines TRBV11-2 with TRBJ2-5; TRBD1 matches at 11 bases. V shed 5 bases, J shed 4 bases, and the junction held 3 bases outside the gene matches. The CDR3 sequence is 14 residues long. In germline, CDR1 is SGHAT, CDR2 FQNNGV. CDR3 in amino acids: CASSQGTGGETQYF. The CDR3 DNA is TGTGCCAGCAGCCAAGGGACAGGGGGAGAGACCCAGTACTTC.

Only a few counts were recorded for this clonotype. The rearrangement joins TRBV7-2 to TRBJ1-1, with no clear D. Trimming cost V 1 base and J 2 bases, with 14 bases left between them. Germline V lookup: CDR1 SGHTA, CDR2 FQGNSA. The CDR3 consists of 16 residues. The CDR3 loop reads CASSLDPPGRNTEAFF. The CDR3 DNA reads TGTGCCAGCAGCTTAGATCCCCCCGGGAGAAACACTGAAGCTTTCTTT.

This clonotype was detected a few times. The chain combines TRBV2 with TRBJ2-4; D is ambiguous. Trimming pared 4 bases from V and 2 bases from J, leaving 15 bases between. The CDR3 loop spans 16 amino acids. In germline, CDR1 is SNHLY, CDR2 FYNNEI. In DNA form, the CDR3 reads TGTGCCAGCAGTGTTAGACTGAGTGAGCCCAAAAACATTCAGTACTTC. It is translated as CASSVRLSEPKNIQYF.

The table lists this clonotype with many counts. The chain has TRBV7-2 and TRBJ2-7; the match to TRBD1 covers 9 bases. This CDR3 is 15 amino acids long. V lost 5 bases, J lost 2 bases, and 7 bases stayed unmatched. CDR1 SGHTA and CDR2 FQGNSA come from the germline V gene. For the CDR3, the DNA is TGTGCCAGCAGCCTTGCCGGGACAGGGACCTACGAGCAGTACTTC. Translated: CASSLAGTGTYEQYF.

Many counts were recorded for this clonotype. The chain employs TRBV7-9 and TRBJ2-3; D is uncertain. V gave up 6 bases and J gave up 2 bases, with 3 bases separating them. This CDR3 has 11 amino acids. Germline V gene sequence: CDR1 SEHNR, CDR2 FQNEAQ (reference sequence). CDR3 loop: CASSNTDTQYF. The CDR3 region has the DNA TGTGCCAGCAGTAACACAGATACGCAGTATTTT.

The chain employs TRBV29-1 and TRBJ2-1; TRBD2 matches at 8 bases. Germline trimming cut 6 bases from V and 0 bases from J; bases unmatched to any gene: 10. CDR1 is SQVTM, CDR2 ANQGSEA, per germline. CDR3 length equals 16 residues. DNA of the CDR3: TGCAGCGTGGGGCCTGTCAGCGGGGGCTCCTACAATGAGCAGTTCTTC. The encoded protein is CSVGPVSGGSYNEQFF.

This clonotype appeared a few times. The chain has TRBV6-5 and TRBJ2-1; D not resolved. CDR1 MNHEY and CDR2 SVGAGI come from the germline V gene. Trimming pared 9 bases from V and 9 bases from J, leaving 18 bases between. CDR3 length: 13 amino acids. The chain's CDR3 is CASSLGPQFEQFF. The CDR3 DNA sequence: TGTGCCAGTTCCCTCGGGCCGCAATTTGAGCAGTTCTTC.

This clonotype was seen more than once but under ten times. The chain employs TRBV6-2 or TRBV6-3 and TRBJ1-3, with a weak D call TRBD1 (5 bases). The germline V and J ends were trimmed by 6 bases and 0 bases, with 9 bases remaining between them. Per germline, CDR1 MNHEY and CDR2 SVGEGT. The CDR3 extends over 14 amino acids. CDR3 sequence: CASSKGSSGNTIYF. The DNA of the CDR3 is TGTGCCAGCAGCAAGGGGAGCTCTGGAAACACCATATATTTT.

The CDR3 loop is CASRLLSSEGSPSETQYF. The CDR3 nucleotides read TGTGCCAGCAGACTCCTCTCTTCCGAGGGGAGCCCCAGTGAGACCCAGTACTTC. V is TRBV6-6 and J is TRBJ2-5, with D perhaps being TRBD1 or TRBD2 (5 bases each). The ends were cut back, 6 bases at V and 5 bases at J, with 28 bases in the middle. Germline assignment: CDR1 MNHNY and CDR2 SVGAGI (reference sequence). The length of the CDR3 is 18 residues.

The gene calls are TRBV9 and TRBJ1-5, with D perhaps TRBD1 (6 bases). V lost 4 bases and J lost 6, with 14 bases in between. CDR3 length: 14 residues. CDR1 and CDR2 from the germline V gene are SGDLS and YYNGEE. CDR3 loop: CASSTQGGGQPQHF. The CDR3 DNA follows: TGTGCCAGCAGCACACAGGGCGGGGGTCAGCCCCAGCATTTT.